The sequence of this T cell receptor (beta chain) was determined in a study of T cells in Graves' hyperthyroidism and ophthalmopathy. General observations from the study: Through a model of 13 V-J features, ophthalmopathy was separated from stable hyperthyroidism. Most thyroid clonotypes expanded above 0.001 appeared in blood too.

This clonotype was found a few times. Its antigen remains unknown. Possible read error: a much larger clone is one base away. Researchers amplified the TCR beta CDR3 regions from RNA transcripts. With the HTBI primer set, the TCR CDR3 went through a first round of RT-PCR. TCRdb reanalysed the multiplex PCR reads using MiXCR and keeps one entry per CDR3 protein. Counted here are about 350,000 distinct CDR3 sequences, about 15% occurring once; the ten biggest clones make up roughly a fifth. Trimming at V came to 4 bases and at J to 5 bases, leaving 6 bases not matched to a gene. The CDR3 length is 15 residues. Germline CDR1 reads SGHRS; CDR2 reads YFSETQ. Fresh peripheral blood, about 9.6 ml, yielded the PBMCs.

This clonotype was obtained from a woman aged 60-75 years with Graves' ophthalmopathy. The genes are TRBV5-1 and TRBJ2-1, with TRBD1 matching over 10 bases. Sequencing used blood. Here the CDR3 reads CASSLGTGDDNEQFF. CDR3 DNA sequence: TGCGCCAGCAGCCTCGGGACAGGGGATGACAATGAGCAGTTCTTC.